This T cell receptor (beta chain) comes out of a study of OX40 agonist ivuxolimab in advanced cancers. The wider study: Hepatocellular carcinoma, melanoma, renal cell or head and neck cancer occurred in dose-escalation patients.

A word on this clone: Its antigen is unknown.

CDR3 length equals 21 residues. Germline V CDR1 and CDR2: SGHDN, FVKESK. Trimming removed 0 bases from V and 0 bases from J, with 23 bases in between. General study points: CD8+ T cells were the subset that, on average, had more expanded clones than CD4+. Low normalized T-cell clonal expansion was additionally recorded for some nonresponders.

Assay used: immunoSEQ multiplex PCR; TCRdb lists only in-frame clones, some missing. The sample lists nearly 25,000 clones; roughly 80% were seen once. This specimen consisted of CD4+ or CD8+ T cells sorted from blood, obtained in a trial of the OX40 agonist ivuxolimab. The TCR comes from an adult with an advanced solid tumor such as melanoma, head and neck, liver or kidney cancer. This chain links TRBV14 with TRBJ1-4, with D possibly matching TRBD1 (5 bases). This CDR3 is CASSQDAGPGVNLATNEKLFF. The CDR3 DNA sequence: TGTGCCAGCAGCCAAGATGCAGGGCCAGGAGTTAATCTCGCAACTAATGAAAAACTGTTTTTT.